The 17 T cell receptor beta chains below were found in one sample sequenced in a study of shared clonotypes between healthy human individuals. Clones were read by immunoSEQ multiplex PCR, and TCRdb kept only the in-frame ones, dropping some. Of some 450,000 clones detected, around 77% appear once; the ten largest clones hold around 13%. Sequencing used PBMCs. The receptors here all came from a woman aged 35 to 49 in good health. Some clones in this sample may be carry-over from other donors' samples.

The CDR3: CARRLAGDEEETQYF. The CDR3 DNA reads TGTGCCAGGCGACTAGCGGGAGATGAGGAAGAGACCCAGTACTTC. The chain recombines TRBV14 with TRBJ2-5; TRBD2 matches at 12 bases. V shed 9 bases and J 3 bases; nucleotides not matched to a gene: 8. This CDR3 is built from 15 residues. From germline, CDR1 is SGHDN and CDR2 FVKESK.

The CDR3 nucleotides are TGTGCCAGTAGTATGGGGACAGCGCTGAACACTGAAGCTTTCTTT. This translates into CASSMGTALNTEAFF. The rearrangement joins TRBV19 to TRBJ1-1, with 7 bases aligning to TRBD1. Germline V gene lookup returns CDR1 LNHDA and CDR2 SQIVND (reference sequence). This CDR3 is 15 amino acids long. With 3 bases clipped from V and 0 bases from J, the junction kept 4 bases outside the gene matches.

This clone was recorded once. As DNA, the CDR3 is TGCAGCGCAACTAGCGGGAGAGTTTCCTACAATGAGCAGTTCTTC. It encodes CSATSGRVSYNEQFF. The rearrangement uses TRBV29-1 and TRBJ2-1; 11 positions agree with TRBD2. In germline, CDR1 is SQVTM, CDR2 ANQGSEA. V was pared by 7 bases and J by 1 base, with 6 bases of the junction left unmatched. This CDR3 is 15 amino acids long.

Remarks on this clone: A much more abundant neighbour one base away suggests this may be a read error. The chain carries TRBV6-1 and TRBJ2-7, with D tentatively TRBD2 (6 bases). Germline V gene data show CDR1 as MNHNS and CDR2 as SASEGT. The CDR3 runs 13 residues. Trimming left V 6 bases short and J 2 bases short, with 11 bases between. Here the CDR3 DNA reads TGTGCCAGCAGGGGGACGGGAGCCTACGAGCAGTACTTC. Translated, it gives CASRGTGAYEQYF.

The rearrangement joins TRBV27 to TRBJ2-3; D possibly uses TRBD1 or TRBD2 (5 bases each). V lost 3 bases and J lost 0, with 10 bases in between. Germline V gene sequence: CDR1 MNHEY, CDR2 SMNVEV (reference sequence). The CDR3 has 15 residues. The CDR3 reads CASSLWGISTDTQYF. CDR3 sequence (DNA): TGTGCCAGCAGTTTGTGGGGGATCAGCACAGATACGCAGTATTTT.

V is TRBV2 and J is TRBJ1-5; D is perhaps TRBD1 (6 bases). V was trimmed by 6 bases and J by 2 bases, leaving 14 bases between them. Germline values: CDR1 SNHLY, CDR2 FYNNEI. The CDR3 covers 15 residues. CDR3 residues: CASRAGQPGNQPQHF. The CDR3 DNA reads as TGTGCCAGCAGAGCGGGACAACCTGGCAATCAGCCCCAGCATTTT.

To note about this clone: Just one base apart from a much larger clone, this may be a read error. This chain joins TRBV5-4 and TRBJ2-1; D is undetermined. The CDR3 is made up of 15 amino acids. V was trimmed by 0 bases and J by 5 bases, leaving 12 bases between them. Germline V lookup: CDR1 SGHNT, CDR2 YYREEE (reference sequence). The CDR3: CASSLESAGHNEQFF. CDR3 coding DNA: TGTGCCAGCAGCTTGGAATCGGCCGGACACAATGAGCAGTTCTTC.

The chain joins TRBV7-9 to TRBJ2-7; no firm D call. The germline CDR1 and CDR2 sequences are SEHNR and FQNEAQ (reference sequence). The germline V and J ends were trimmed by 4 bases and 3 bases, with 10 bases remaining between them. The length of the CDR3 is 13 residues. The CDR3 here is CASSSSPIYEQYF. The CDR3 DNA reads TGTGCCAGCAGCTCCTCACCGATCTACGAGCAGTACTTC. The full variable domain, in which reference TRBV7-9 and TRBJ2-7 provide the parts outside the CDR3, is DTGVSQNPRHKITKRGQNVTFRCDPISEHNRLYWYRQTLGQGPEFLTYFQNEAQLEKSRLLSDRFSAERPKGSFSTLEIQRTEQGDSAMYLCASSSSPIYEQYFGPGTRLTVT.

V is TRBV9 and J is TRBJ1-4, with a possible D match to TRBD1 (5 bases). With 3 bases removed from V and 0 bases from J, the gap between germline ends came to 12 bases. Germline-derived CDR1 and CDR2 are SGDLS and YYNGEE. The CDR3 consists of 16 residues. The CDR3 protein is CASSAQEKATNEKLFF. The CDR3, as DNA: TGTGCCAGCAGCGCACAGGAAAAGGCAACTAATGAAAAACTGTTTTTT. Drawing the rest from reference TRBV9 and TRBJ1-4, the complete variable domain is DSGVTQTPKHLITATGQRVTLRCSPRSGDLSVYWYQQSLDQGLQFLIQYYNGEERAKGNILERFSAQQFPDLHSELNLSSLELGDSALYFCASSAQEKATNEKLFFGSGTQLSVL.

The chain uses TRBV5-6 and TRBJ2-3; D is unclear. The germline V and J ends were trimmed by 4 bases and 6 bases, with 9 bases remaining between them. Germline CDR1 and CDR2: SGHDT and YYEEEE. The CDR3 covers 12 residues. CDR3 sequence reads: CASSPRSDTQYF. The CDR3 DNA reads as TGTGCCAGCAGCCCCCGATCGGATACGCAGTATTTT. The entire variable domain, with the rest obtained from reference TRBV5-6 and TRBJ2-3, is as follows: DAGVTQSPTHLIKTRGQQVTLRCSPKSGHDTVSWYQQALGQGPQFIFQYYEEEERQRGNFPDRFSGHQFPNYSSELNVNALLLGDSALYLCASSPRSDTQYFGPGTRLTVL.

In this sample, this clone turned up many times. This chain links TRBV5-6 with TRBJ1-2; 9 nucleotides agree with TRBD1. The V segment lost 3 bases and the J segment 2 bases; nucleotides outside the gene matches: 8. Germline V gives CDR1 SGHDT, CDR2 YYEEEE. CDR3 length equals 16 residues. CDR3 region: CASSWDGQGTNYGYTF. The CDR3 nucleotides are TGTGCCAGCAGCTGGGATGGACAGGGGACAAACTATGGCTACACCTTC.

As to this clone: A much bigger clone sits one base away, suggesting this may be a read error. This likely comes from a read error, as the CDR3 has no conserved phenylalanine or tryptophan at its end. This chain uses TRBV2 with TRBJ1-4; no definite D call. CDR1 and CDR2 (germline): SNHLY, FYNNEI. The ends were cut back, 5 bases at V and 0 bases at J, with 7 bases in the middle. The CDR3 sequence is 14 residues long. The CDR3, as DNA: TGTGCCAGCAGTTACAGTACAACTAATGAAAAACTGTTTCTT. Translation: CASSYSTTNEKLFL.

The chain carries TRBV28 and TRBJ2-7; the D call may be TRBD1 or TRBD2 (5 bases each). Trimming left V 10 bases short and J 5 bases short, with 18 bases between. The CDR3 spans 13 residues. Germline CDR1 reads MDHEN; CDR2 reads SYDVKM. CDR3 residues: CATMGPGLNEQYF. The CDR3 nucleotides are TGTGCCACAATGGGTCCGGGGCTCAACGAGCAGTACTTC. Full variable domain (missing parts from reference TRBV28 and TRBJ2-7): DVKVTQSSRYLVKRTGEKVFLECVQDMDHENMFWYRQDPGLGLRLIYFSYDVKMKEKGDIPEGYSVSREKKERFSLILESASTNQTSMYLCATMGPGLNEQYFGPGTRLTVT.

The genes are TRBV7-8 and TRBJ1-2; D is perhaps TRBD1 (5 bases). CDR3 length equals 12 residues. CDR1 and CDR2 (germline): SGHVS, FQNEAQ. V was cut by 4 bases and J by 7 bases, with 10 bases left in between. The CDR3, as DNA: TGTGCCAGCAGCTGGGCGAGGGGTGGCTACACCTTC. Its protein product is CASSWARGGYTF. The complete variable domain, with remaining parts taken from reference TRBV7-8 and TRBJ1-2, reads GAGVSQSPRYKVAKRGQDVALRCDPISGHVSLFWYQQALGQGPEFLTYFQNEAQLDKSGLPSDRFFAERPEGSVSTLKIQRTQQEDSAVYLCASSWARGGYTFGSGTRLTVV.

This clone was seen only a few times. V usage is TRBV7-2 and J usage is TRBJ2-5, with D tentatively TRBD1 (6 bases). CDR1 is SGHTA, CDR2 FQGNSA, per germline. This CDR3 region has 13 residues. V was cut by 3 bases and J by 5 bases, with 10 bases left in between. This CDR3 is CASSFARGETQYF. The CDR3 coding sequence is TGTGCCAGCAGCTTTGCCAGGGGTGAGACCCAGTACTTC.

As DNA, the CDR3 is TGCAGCGTTGAAACGGGCGGGAGGGCCAACACCGGGGAGCTGTTTTTT. Translation gives CSVETGGRANTGELFF. The chain uses TRBV29-1 and TRBJ2-2, with TRBD2 matching 9 bases. CDR1 is SQVTM, CDR2 ANQGSEA, per germline. The CDR3 loop spans 16 amino acids. With V trimmed by 2 bases and J by 2 bases, 6 bases remained unmatched.

There are a few counts of this clone. The DNA for the CDR3 is TGCGCCAGCAGCCTAGTGGGTGTGGTGGAGACCCAGTACTTC. The encoded protein is CASSLVGVVETQYF. The chain recombines TRBV5-1 with TRBJ2-5, with D unclear. Germline V gene sequence: CDR1 SGHRS, CDR2 YFSETQ. The CDR3 totals 14 residues. The V and J ends lost 4 bases and 5 bases respectively, with 15 bases between them.